The 5 T cell receptor beta chains reported below all come from one sample, sequenced in a study of a mutant IDH1 vaccine in newly diagnosed glioma. The time point was: baseline, week 1 (first vaccination visit). The treatment here: pre-vaccination baseline after standard-of-care therapy. Data came from immunoSEQ multiplex PCR; TCRdb stores just in-frame clones and leaves some out. The sample lists about 96,000 clones; just under 80% were seen once. The specimen was PBMCs, collected from a glioma patient treated with radiotherapy, temozolomide or both. Receptor source: a middle-aged man with glioma.

This chain joins TRBV10-1 and TRBJ2-1, with 8 bases identical to TRBD2. V trimming: 5 bases; J trimming: 8 bases; junction bases outside the gene matches: 5. The germline gives CDR1 WNHNN, CDR2 SYGVQD (reference sequence). The CDR3 covers 13 residues. In nucleotides, the CDR3 is TGCGCCAGCAGTCGAACTAGCGGTCATGAGCAGTTCTTC. Its translation is CASSRTSGHEQFF.

The chain has TRBV5-5 and TRBJ2-1, with 8 positions matching TRBD1. Per germline, CDR1 SGHKS and CDR2 YYEKEE (reference sequence). CDR3 length: 14 residues. The J segment lost 7 bases and the V segment lost 4 bases, leaving 7 bases of the junction unmatched. CDR3: CASSLRGPRNEQFF. The CDR3 DNA follows: TGTGCCAGCAGCCTCAGGGGGCCAAGGAATGAGCAGTTCTTC.

This clone was picked up one time. The CDR3 DNA is TGTGCCAGCAGTTACTCGAGGACGGCCGACTATGGCTACACCTTC. It encodes CASSYSRTADYGYTF. V and J are TRBV6-5 and TRBJ1-2; D call uncertain. From germline, CDR1 is MNHEY and CDR2 SVGAGI. CDR3 length equals 15 residues. V gave up 0 bases and J gave up 3 bases, with 11 bases separating them.

The CDR3 region has the DNA TGTGCCAGCAACATAGGGGATCAGCCCCAGCATTTT. Its translation: CASNIGDQPQHF. The rearrangement links TRBV6-5 to TRBJ1-5; D is perhaps TRBD1 (5 bases). The ends were cut back, 7 bases at V and 5 bases at J, with 9 bases in the middle. Germline assignment: CDR1 MNHEY and CDR2 SVGAGI. This CDR3 has 12 amino acids.

The chain employs TRBV2 and TRBJ2-5, with 7 bases matching TRBD2. The assigned J gene may be wrong: the sequence end matches TRBJ2-7 better. Germline loops: CDR1 SNHLY, CDR2 FYNNEI. The CDR3 covers 13 residues. The CDR3 here is CASSGAGIYEQYF. The CDR3 DNA follows: TGTGCCAGCAGTGGAGCGGGGATCTACGAGCAGTACTTC.